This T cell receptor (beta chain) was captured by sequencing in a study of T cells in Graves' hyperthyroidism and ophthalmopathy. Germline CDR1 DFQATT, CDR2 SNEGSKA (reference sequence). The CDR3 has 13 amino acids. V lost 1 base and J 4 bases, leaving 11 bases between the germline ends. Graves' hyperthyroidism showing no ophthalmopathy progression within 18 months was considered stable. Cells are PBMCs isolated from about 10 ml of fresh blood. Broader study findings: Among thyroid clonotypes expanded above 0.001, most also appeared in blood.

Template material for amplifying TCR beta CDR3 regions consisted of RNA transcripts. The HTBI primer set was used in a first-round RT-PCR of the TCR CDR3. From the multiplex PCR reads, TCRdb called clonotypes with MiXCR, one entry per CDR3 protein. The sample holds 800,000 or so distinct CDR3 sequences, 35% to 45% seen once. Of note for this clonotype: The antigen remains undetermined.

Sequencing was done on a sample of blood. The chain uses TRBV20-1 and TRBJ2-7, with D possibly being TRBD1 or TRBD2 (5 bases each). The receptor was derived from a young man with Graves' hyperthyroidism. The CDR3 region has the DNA TGCAGTGCTAGAGCCCGGGACCGGTACGAGCAGTACTTC. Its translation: CSARARDRYEQYF.